These T cell receptor beta chains were read from a single sample in a study of T cell repertoires in cytomegalovirus infection. In TCRdb, the reads were re-called with MiXCR into one record per CDR3 protein. The sample gives about 450,000 distinct CDR3 sequences, 30% to 40% of which show up once; roughly an eighth is in the top ten. The sequenced material came from PBMCs. These receptor sequences come from a human donor in good health (CMV status not recorded). Some clones in this sample may be carry-over from other donors' samples. Each CDR3 is given with its conserved first and last residue. A D gene is named only where the DNA matches it firmly. The size entry is marked missing in some rows and otherwise reads once, few, many or a size class.

d_gene: -
abundance: few
v_gene: TRBV11-2
j_gene: TRBJ2-1
CDR3nt: TGTGCCAGCAGTTCCACAGGGAGGCCCTACAATGAGCAGTTCTTC
CDR3aa: CASSSTGRPYNEQFF

d_gene: -
abundance: many
v_gene: TRBV7-8
j_gene: TRBJ1-1
CDR3nt: TGTGCCAGCAGCTTAGGTCGAATGGCGGACCAGAACACTGAAGCTTTCTTT
CDR3aa: CASSLGRMADQNTEAFF

d_gene: TRBD1
abundance: few
v_gene: TRBV5-6
j_gene: TRBJ2-1
CDR3nt: TGTGCCAGCAGCTTGGAAGGACAGGGGTTCGACAATGAGCAGTTCTTC
CDR3aa: CASSLEGQGFDNEQFF

d_gene: -
abundance: many
v_gene: TRBV12-3/TRBV12-4
j_gene: TRBJ2-1
CDR3nt: TGTGCCAGCAGTCAATCGGACCGTAGGGTGCAGTTCTTC
CDR3aa: CASSQSDRRVQFF

d_gene: TRBD1
abundance: -
v_gene: TRBV20-1
j_gene: TRBJ1-6
CDR3nt: TGCAGTGCTAGACGGGCAGGGGGCGCCTATAATTCCCCCCTCCACTTT
CDR3aa: CSARRAGGAYNSPLHF

d_gene: TRBD2
abundance: -
v_gene: TRBV5-1
j_gene: TRBJ2-3
CDR3nt: TGCGCCAGCAGCTCGAGCGGGGACCGCACAGATACGCAGTATTTT
CDR3aa: CASSSSGDRTDTQYF

d_gene: -
abundance: few
v_gene: TRBV12-3/TRBV12-4
j_gene: TRBJ2-5
CDR3nt: TGTGCCAGCAGCTCCGGGACGGCGAAGACCCAGTACTTC
CDR3aa: CASSSGTAKTQYF

d_gene: -
abundance: medium-sized
v_gene: TRBV7-2
j_gene: TRBJ1-5
CDR3nt: TGTGCCAGCAGCGCTCCCGGGACATACAATCAGCCCCAGCATTTT
CDR3aa: CASSAPGTYNQPQHF

d_gene: -
abundance: -
v_gene: TRBV6-2/TRBV6-3
j_gene: TRBJ1-5
CDR3nt: TGTGCCAGCAGTTATCGCAGGGGAGGTCTCGATCAGCCCCAGCATTTT
CDR3aa: CASSYRRGGLDQPQHF

d_gene: -
abundance: -
v_gene: TRBV4-1
j_gene: TRBJ2-7
CDR3nt: TGCGTCAGCAGCCATCTCGACGATGGGGCGGCCGAGCAGTACTTC
CDR3aa: CVSSHLDDGAAEQYF

d_gene: -
abundance: -
v_gene: TRBV4-1
j_gene: TRBJ1-5
CDR3nt: TGCGCCAGCAGCCAAGAGGAGGGGGATCAGCCCCAGCATTTT
CDR3aa: CASSQEEGDQPQHF

d_gene: -
abundance: many
v_gene: TRBV28
j_gene: TRBJ2-4
CDR3nt: TGTGCCAGCAGTTTAGACCAAAACATTCAGTACTTC
CDR3aa: CASSLDQNIQYF

d_gene: TRBD1
abundance: few
v_gene: TRBV11-2
j_gene: TRBJ1-2
CDR3nt: TGTGCCAGCAGCTACCGGGACAGGGGATCTTTTGGCTACACTTTC
CDR3aa: CASSYRDRGSFGYTF

d_gene: TRBD1
abundance: few
v_gene: TRBV6-5
j_gene: TRBJ1-1
CDR3nt: TGTGCCAGCAGTTACGGACAGGGGGCCGTGAACACTGAAGCTTTCTTT
CDR3aa: CASSYGQGAVNTEAFF

d_gene: -
abundance: -
v_gene: TRBV6-5
j_gene: TRBJ1-1
CDR3nt: TGTGCCAGCAGTCGTCGGGCAAGGAGGGTCAACACTGAAGCTTTCTTT
CDR3aa: CASSRRARRVNTEAFF

d_gene: TRBD1
abundance: -
v_gene: TRBV6-6
j_gene: TRBJ1-2
CDR3nt: TGTGCCAGCAGTCTCCCGGGACAGGTGTCCTATGGCTACACCTTC
CDR3aa: CASSLPGQVSYGYTF

d_gene: TRBD1
abundance: -
v_gene: TRBV12-3/TRBV12-4
j_gene: TRBJ1-3
CDR3nt: TGTGCCTGCAGTCGGAGGGGGCTCGTAAACACCATATATTTT
CDR3aa: CACSRRGLVNTIYF

d_gene: TRBD2
abundance: -
v_gene: TRBV12-3/TRBV12-4
j_gene: TRBJ2-7
CDR3nt: TGTGCCAGCAGGAGCGGGGTTTACGAGCAGTACTTC
CDR3aa: CASRSGVYEQYF

d_gene: -
abundance: -
v_gene: TRBV14
j_gene: TRBJ2-1
CDR3nt: TGTGCCAGCAGCCAATGGGTGTCCAATGAGCAGTTCTTC
CDR3aa: CASSQWVSNEQFF

d_gene: -
abundance: -
v_gene: TRBV19
j_gene: TRBJ1-1
CDR3nt: TGTGCCAGTACCCTCGGTGCAGCGAACACTGAAGCTTTCTTT
CDR3aa: CASTLGAANTEAFF

d_gene: -
abundance: -
v_gene: TRBV12-3/TRBV12-4
j_gene: TRBJ1-6
CDR3nt: TGTGCCAGCAGTTTTCGCGGGGGTAATTCACCCCTCCACTTT
CDR3aa: CASSFRGGNSPLHF

d_gene: -
abundance: -
v_gene: TRBV4-3
j_gene: TRBJ2-5
CDR3nt: TGCGCCAGCAGCCAAGGGTGGAGTGGGGAGACCCAGTACTTC
CDR3aa: CASSQGWSGETQYF

d_gene: -
abundance: few
v_gene: TRBV4-1
j_gene: TRBJ1-3
CDR3nt: TGCGCCAGCAGCCAAGATGGAACCTTTGCCGGCCGAAACACCATATATTTT
CDR3aa: CASSQDGTFAGRNTIYF

d_gene: -
abundance: -
v_gene: TRBV27
j_gene: TRBJ1-6
CDR3nt: TGTGCCAGCAGTCCCGGGGACGACCACATTCACTTT
CDR3aa: CASSPGDDHIHF

d_gene: -
abundance: -
v_gene: TRBV10-2
j_gene: TRBJ1-2
CDR3nt: TGCGCCAGCAGTGAGGCGGGGCAGCGATGGTACACCTTC
CDR3aa: CASSEAGQRWYTF

d_gene: -
abundance: -
v_gene: TRBV27
j_gene: TRBJ1-6
CDR3nt: TGTGCCAGCAGGGGACGGATAGATAATTCACCCCTCCACTTT
CDR3aa: CASRGRIDNSPLHF

d_gene: TRBD1
abundance: once
v_gene: TRBV7-2
j_gene: TRBJ1-1
CDR3nt: TGTGCCAGAAGCACGATGGGGACAGGCCCCTGGAACACTGAAGCTTTCTTT
CDR3aa: CARSTMGTGPWNTEAFF

d_gene: -
abundance: few
v_gene: TRBV6-5
j_gene: TRBJ1-2
CDR3nt: TGTGCCAGCAGTTACGATGCAGCGAGATATGGCTACACCTTC
CDR3aa: CASSYDAARYGYTF

d_gene: -
abundance: many
v_gene: TRBV7-2
j_gene: TRBJ2-7
CDR3nt: TGTGCCAGCAGCTTAGTAGGTTTACAGGCCTACGAGCAGTACTTC
CDR3aa: CASSLVGLQAYEQYF

d_gene: -
abundance: few
v_gene: TRBV7-8
j_gene: TRBJ1-6
CDR3nt: TGTGCCAGCAGCTACAGGGACACGATTCGCTCACCCCTCCACTTT
CDR3aa: CASSYRDTIRSPLHF

d_gene: TRBD1
abundance: few
v_gene: TRBV7-3
j_gene: TRBJ2-2
CDR3nt: TGTGCCAGCAGCCCAAACAGGGGCGGCGGGGAGCTGTTTTTT
CDR3aa: CASSPNRGGGELFF

d_gene: -
abundance: -
v_gene: TRBV15
j_gene: TRBJ1-6
CDR3nt: TGTGCCACCAGCAGAGATTTATTCAGGGGACAAGGATCACCCCTCCACTTT
CDR3aa: CATSRDLFRGQGSPLHF

d_gene: -
abundance: -
v_gene: TRBV28
j_gene: TRBJ1-6
CDR3nt: TGTGCCAGCAGTTTCCCGGCTAACTATAATTCACCCCTCCACTTT
CDR3aa: CASSFPANYNSPLHF

d_gene: -
abundance: -
v_gene: TRBV2
j_gene: TRBJ1-1
CDR3nt: TGTGCCAGCAGTGATAATAGGGGGACTGAAGCTTTCTTT
CDR3aa: CASSDNRGTEAFF

d_gene: -
abundance: many
v_gene: TRBV7-8
j_gene: TRBJ1-2
CDR3nt: TGTGCCAGCAGCTTAGGTACAGACTACACCTTC
CDR3aa: CASSLGTDYTF

d_gene: -
abundance: -
v_gene: TRBV15
j_gene: TRBJ1-1
CDR3nt: TGTGCCACCAGCAGGCCGGGATTAAACACTGAAGCTTTCTTT
CDR3aa: CATSRPGLNTEAFF

d_gene: -
abundance: few
v_gene: TRBV20-1
j_gene: TRBJ1-2
CDR3nt: TGCAGTGCTCTAACCGGGACCATCTATGGCTACACCTTC
CDR3aa: CSALTGTIYGYTF

d_gene: TRBD1
abundance: many
v_gene: TRBV7-8
j_gene: TRBJ1-6
CDR3nt: TGTGCCAGCAGCAGGGACAGCTACTATAATTCACCCCTCCACTTT
CDR3aa: CASSRDSYYNSPLHF

d_gene: -
abundance: few
v_gene: TRBV28
j_gene: TRBJ2-4
CDR3nt: TGTGCCAGCAGTTTCCGTGGGGGCTCAAGGCACTTC
CDR3aa: CASSFRGGSRHF

d_gene: -
abundance: few
v_gene: TRBV19
j_gene: TRBJ2-1
CDR3nt: TGTGCCAGTAGTATACTGTTCAATGAGCAGTTCTTC
CDR3aa: CASSILFNEQFF

d_gene: -
abundance: many
v_gene: TRBV7-8
j_gene: TRBJ2-2
CDR3nt: TGTGCCAGCAGCTTAGTGGCAGCGAACACCGGGGAGCTGTTTTTT
CDR3aa: CASSLVAANTGELFF

d_gene: -
abundance: once
v_gene: TRBV18
j_gene: TRBJ1-1
CDR3nt: TGTGCCAGCTCACCGCTGCTGGTGGGAGGGGAGACTGAAGCTTTCTTT
CDR3aa: CASSPLLVGGETEAFF

d_gene: -
abundance: -
v_gene: TRBV19
j_gene: TRBJ2-1
CDR3nt: TGTGCCAGTAGTAAGAAGACTAGTGGCTCCTACAATGAGCAGTTCTTC
CDR3aa: CASSKKTSGSYNEQFF

d_gene: -
abundance: many
v_gene: TRBV12-3/TRBV12-4
j_gene: TRBJ2-7
CDR3nt: TGTGCCAGCACGGTCGGCGGGGCCCCCTACGAGCAGTACTTC
CDR3aa: CASTVGGAPYEQYF

d_gene: -
abundance: -
v_gene: TRBV28
j_gene: TRBJ2-3
CDR3nt: TGTGCCAGCAGCGGGGGTATTACAGATACGCAGTATTTT
CDR3aa: CASSGGITDTQYF

d_gene: -
abundance: -
v_gene: TRBV6-5
j_gene: TRBJ1-1
CDR3nt: TGTGCCAGCTCAAATAAGGCGGGGACTGAAGCTTTCTTT
CDR3aa: CASSNKAGTEAFF